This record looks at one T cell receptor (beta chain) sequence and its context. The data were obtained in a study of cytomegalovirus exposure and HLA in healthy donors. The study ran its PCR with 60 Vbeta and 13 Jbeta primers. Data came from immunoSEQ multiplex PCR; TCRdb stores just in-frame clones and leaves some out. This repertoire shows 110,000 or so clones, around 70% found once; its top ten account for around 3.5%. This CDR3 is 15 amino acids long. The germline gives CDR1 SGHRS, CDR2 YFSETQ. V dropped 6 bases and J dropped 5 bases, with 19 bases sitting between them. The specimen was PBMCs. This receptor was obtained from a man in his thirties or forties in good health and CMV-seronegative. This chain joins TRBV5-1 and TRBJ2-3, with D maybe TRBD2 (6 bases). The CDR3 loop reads CASTPGGTGVDTQYF. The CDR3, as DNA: TGCGCCAGCACCCCGGGCGGGACCGGAGTAGATACGCAGTATTTT.